The clone carrying this TCR beta chain appeared once. What it recognizes is unknown. The sample comes from a study of cytomegalovirus exposure and HLA in healthy donors. Study-level results: 150 or so TCR beta chains were listed as cytomegalovirus-associated.

The CDR3 loop spans 16 amino acids. The trim removed 3 bases at V and 3 bases at J, leaving 9 bases unmatched. Germline CDR1 SGHNT, CDR2 YENEEA. In the PCR, 60 Vbeta and 13 Jbeta primers were used. Sequenced by immunoSEQ multiplex PCR; TCRdb stores in-frame clones only, minus some. The table shows approximately 150,000 clones, with roughly 79% occurring only once. The sample comprised PBMCs. This TCR was sampled from a woman between 35 and 50 years old in good health and CMV-seronegative. The chain carries TRBV11-3 and TRBJ2-7; 9 bases are shared with TRBD1. In DNA form, the CDR3 reads TGTGCCAGCAGCTTGGCCTCGACAGGGGGTCTCTACGAGCAGTACTTC. Protein: CASSLASTGGLYEQYF.